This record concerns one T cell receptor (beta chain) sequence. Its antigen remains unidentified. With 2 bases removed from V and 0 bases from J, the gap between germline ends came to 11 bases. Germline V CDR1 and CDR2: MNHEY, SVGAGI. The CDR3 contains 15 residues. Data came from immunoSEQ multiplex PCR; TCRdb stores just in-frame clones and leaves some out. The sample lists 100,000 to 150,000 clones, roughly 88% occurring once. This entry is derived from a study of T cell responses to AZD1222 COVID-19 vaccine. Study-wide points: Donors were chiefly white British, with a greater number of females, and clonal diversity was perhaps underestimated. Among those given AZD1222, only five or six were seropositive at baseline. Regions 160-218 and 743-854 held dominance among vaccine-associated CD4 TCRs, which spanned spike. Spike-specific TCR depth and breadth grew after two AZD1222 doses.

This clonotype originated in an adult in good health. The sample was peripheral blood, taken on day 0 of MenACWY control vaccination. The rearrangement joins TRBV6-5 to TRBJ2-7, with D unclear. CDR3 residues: CASSYGNPSSYEQYF. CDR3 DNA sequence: TGTGCCAGCAGTTACGGGAACCCCAGCTCCTACGAGCAGTACTTC.